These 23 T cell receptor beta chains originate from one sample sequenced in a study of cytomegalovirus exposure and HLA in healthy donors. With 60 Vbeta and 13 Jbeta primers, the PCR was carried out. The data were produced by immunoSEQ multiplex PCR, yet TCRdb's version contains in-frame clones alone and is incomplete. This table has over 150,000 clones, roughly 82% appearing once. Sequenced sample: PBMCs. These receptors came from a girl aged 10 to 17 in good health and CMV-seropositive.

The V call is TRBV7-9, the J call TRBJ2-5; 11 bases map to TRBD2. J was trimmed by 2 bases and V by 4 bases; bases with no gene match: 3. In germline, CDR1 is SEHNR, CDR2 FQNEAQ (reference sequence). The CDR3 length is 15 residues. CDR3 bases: TGTGCCAGCAGCTCCAGACTAGCGGGGCAAGAGACCCAGTACTTC. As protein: CASSSRLAGQETQYF. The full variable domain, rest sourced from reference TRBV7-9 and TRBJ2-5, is DTGVSQNPRHKITKRGQNVTFRCDPISEHNRLYWYRQTLGQGPEFLTYFQNEAQLEKSRLLSDRFSAERPKGSFSTLEIQRTEQGDSAMYLCASSSRLAGQETQYFGPGTRLLVL.

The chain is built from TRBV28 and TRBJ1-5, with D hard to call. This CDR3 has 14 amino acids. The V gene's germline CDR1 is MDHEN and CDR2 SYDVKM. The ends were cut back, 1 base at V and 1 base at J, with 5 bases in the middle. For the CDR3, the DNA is TGTGCCAGCAGTTTATTGGGCAGCAATCAGCCCCAGCATTTT. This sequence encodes CASSLLGSNQPQHF.

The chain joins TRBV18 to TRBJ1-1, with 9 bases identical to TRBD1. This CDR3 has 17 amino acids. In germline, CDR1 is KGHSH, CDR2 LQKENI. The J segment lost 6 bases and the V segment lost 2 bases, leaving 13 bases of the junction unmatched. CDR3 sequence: CASSPYNTDRGAPEAFF. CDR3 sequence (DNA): TGTGCCAGCTCACCATACAATACCGACAGGGGGGCTCCTGAAGCTTTCTTT.

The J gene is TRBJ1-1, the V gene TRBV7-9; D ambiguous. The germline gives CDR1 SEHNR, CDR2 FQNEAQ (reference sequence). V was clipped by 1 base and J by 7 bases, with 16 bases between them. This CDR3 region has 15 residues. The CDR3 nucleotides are TGTGCCAGCAGCTTAGAAGCTTCGAGGGAGGTTGAAGCTTTCTTT. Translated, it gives CASSLEASREVEAFF. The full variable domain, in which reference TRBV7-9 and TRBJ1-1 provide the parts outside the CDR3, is DTGVSQNPRHKITKRGQNVTFRCDPISEHNRLYWYRQTLGQGPEFLTYFQNEAQLEKSRLLSDRFSAERPKGSFSTLEIQRTEQGDSAMYLCASSLEASREVEAFFGQGTRLTVV.

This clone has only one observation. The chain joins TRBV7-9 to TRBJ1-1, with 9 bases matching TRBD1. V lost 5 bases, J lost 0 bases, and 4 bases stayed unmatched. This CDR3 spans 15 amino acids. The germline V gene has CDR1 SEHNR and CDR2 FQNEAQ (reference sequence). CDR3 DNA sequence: TGTGCCAGCAGCCCTCGACAGGGGGTGAACACTGAAGCTTTCTTT. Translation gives CASSPRQGVNTEAFF.

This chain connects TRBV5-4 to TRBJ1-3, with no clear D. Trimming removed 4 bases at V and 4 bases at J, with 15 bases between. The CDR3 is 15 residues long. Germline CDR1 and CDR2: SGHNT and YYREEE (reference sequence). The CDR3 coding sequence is TGTGCCAGCAGCCGCGGCCCCCATGGAGGAAACACCATATATTTT. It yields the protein CASSRGPHGGNTIYF.

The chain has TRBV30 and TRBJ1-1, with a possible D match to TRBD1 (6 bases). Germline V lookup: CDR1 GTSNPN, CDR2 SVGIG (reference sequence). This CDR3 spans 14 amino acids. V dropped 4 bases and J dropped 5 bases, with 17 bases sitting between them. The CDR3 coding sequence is TGTGCCTGGATTATGTCAACAGGGAGTACTGAAGCTTTCTTT. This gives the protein CAWIMSTGSTEAFF.

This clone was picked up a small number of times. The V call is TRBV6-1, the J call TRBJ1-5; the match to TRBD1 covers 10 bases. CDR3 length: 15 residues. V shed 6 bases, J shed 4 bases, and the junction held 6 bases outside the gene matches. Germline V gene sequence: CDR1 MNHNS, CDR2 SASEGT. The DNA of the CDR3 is TGTGCCAGCAGCCGACAGGGGGCCGGGAATCAGCCCCAGCATTTT. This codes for CASSRQGAGNQPQHF.

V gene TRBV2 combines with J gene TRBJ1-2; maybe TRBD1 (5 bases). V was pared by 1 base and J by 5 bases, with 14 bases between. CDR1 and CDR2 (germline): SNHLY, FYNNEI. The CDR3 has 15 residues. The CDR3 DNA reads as TGTGCCAGCAGTGAAGATGGGGGGATCTGGTATGGCTACACCTTC. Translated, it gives CASSEDGGIWYGYTF.

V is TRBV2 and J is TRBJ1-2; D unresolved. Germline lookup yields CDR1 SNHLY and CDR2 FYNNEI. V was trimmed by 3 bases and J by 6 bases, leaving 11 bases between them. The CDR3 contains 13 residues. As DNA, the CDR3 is TGTGCCAGCAGTGAGTTGAGGGTAGATGGCTACACCTTC. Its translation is CASSELRVDGYTF.

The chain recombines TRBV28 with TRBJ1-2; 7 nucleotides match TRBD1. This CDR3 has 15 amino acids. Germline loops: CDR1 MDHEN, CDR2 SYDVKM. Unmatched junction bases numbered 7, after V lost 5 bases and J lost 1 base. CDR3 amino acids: CASSLRDSYNYGYTF. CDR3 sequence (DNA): TGTGCCAGCAGTCTCAGGGACAGCTATAACTATGGCTACACCTTC.

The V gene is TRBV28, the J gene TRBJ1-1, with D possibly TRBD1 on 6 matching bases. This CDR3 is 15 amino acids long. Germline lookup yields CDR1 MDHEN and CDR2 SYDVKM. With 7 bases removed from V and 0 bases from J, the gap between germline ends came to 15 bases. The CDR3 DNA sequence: TGTGCCAGCACCCCGGGGAGGGACATGAACACTGAAGCTTTCTTT. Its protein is CASTPGRDMNTEAFF.

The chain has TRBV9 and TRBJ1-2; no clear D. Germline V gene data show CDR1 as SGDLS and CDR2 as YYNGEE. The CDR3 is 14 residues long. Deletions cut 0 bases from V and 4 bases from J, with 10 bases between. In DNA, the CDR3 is TGTGCCAGCAGCGTAGGCGCCAGGCCCTATGGCTACACCTTC. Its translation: CASSVGARPYGYTF.

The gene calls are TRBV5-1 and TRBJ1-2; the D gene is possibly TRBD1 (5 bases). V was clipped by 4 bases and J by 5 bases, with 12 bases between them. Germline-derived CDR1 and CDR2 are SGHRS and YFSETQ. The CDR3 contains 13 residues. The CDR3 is CASSDSGYYGYTF. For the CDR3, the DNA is TGCGCCAGCAGCGACTCAGGGTATTATGGCTACACCTTC.

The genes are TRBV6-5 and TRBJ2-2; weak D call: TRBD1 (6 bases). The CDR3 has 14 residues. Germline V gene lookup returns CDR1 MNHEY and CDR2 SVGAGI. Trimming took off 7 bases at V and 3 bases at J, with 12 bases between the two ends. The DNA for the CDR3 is TGTGCCAGCACCGCAAGGACAGACACCGGGGAGCTGTTTTTT. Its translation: CASTARTDTGELFF.

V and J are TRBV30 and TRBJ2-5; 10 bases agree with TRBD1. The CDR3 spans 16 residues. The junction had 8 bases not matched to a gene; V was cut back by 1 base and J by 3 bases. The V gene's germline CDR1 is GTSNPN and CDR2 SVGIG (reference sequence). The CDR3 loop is CAWSGGPGTGEETQYF. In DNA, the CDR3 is TGTGCCTGGAGTGGAGGTCCCGGGACAGGGGAAGAGACCCAGTACTTC.

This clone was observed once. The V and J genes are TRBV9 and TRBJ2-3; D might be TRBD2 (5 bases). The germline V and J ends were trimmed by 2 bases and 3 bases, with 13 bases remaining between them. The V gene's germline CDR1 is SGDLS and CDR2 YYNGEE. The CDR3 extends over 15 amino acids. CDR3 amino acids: CASSVEAWETDTQYF. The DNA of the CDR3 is TGTGCCAGCAGCGTGGAGGCCTGGGAGACAGATACGCAGTATTTT.

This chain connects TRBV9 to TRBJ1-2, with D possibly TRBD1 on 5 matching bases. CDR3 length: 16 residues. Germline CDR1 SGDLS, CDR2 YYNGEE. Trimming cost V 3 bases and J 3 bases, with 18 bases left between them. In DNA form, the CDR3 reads TGTGCCAGCAGCGCCGGAGGGGCAGGTGGATACTATGGCTACACCTTC. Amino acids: CASSAGGAGGYYGYTF.

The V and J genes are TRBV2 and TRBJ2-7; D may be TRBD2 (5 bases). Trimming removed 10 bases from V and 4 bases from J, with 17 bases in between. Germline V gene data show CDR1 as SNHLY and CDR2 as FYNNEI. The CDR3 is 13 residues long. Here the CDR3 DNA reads TGTGCCACCCACCAGGTTGGAGGTTACGAGCAGTACTTC. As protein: CATHQVGGYEQYF.

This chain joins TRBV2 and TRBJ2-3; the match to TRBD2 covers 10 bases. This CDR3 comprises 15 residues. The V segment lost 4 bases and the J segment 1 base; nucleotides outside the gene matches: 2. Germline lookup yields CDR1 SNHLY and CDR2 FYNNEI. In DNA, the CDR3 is TGTGCCAGCAGTGTGGGGACTAGCGGCACAGATACGCAGTATTTT. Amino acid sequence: CASSVGTSGTDTQYF.

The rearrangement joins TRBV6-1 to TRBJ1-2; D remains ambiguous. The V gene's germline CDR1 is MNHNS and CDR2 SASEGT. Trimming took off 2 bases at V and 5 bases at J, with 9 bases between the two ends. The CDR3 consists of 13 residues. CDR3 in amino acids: CASSESVQYGYTF. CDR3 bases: TGTGCCAGCAGTGAATCCGTACAATATGGCTACACCTTC.

CDR3 nucleotide sequence: TGCAGCGCTATTCCGGGAGCCACTGAAGCTTTCTTT. Translation gives CSAIPGATEAFF. V gene TRBV29-1 combines with J gene TRBJ1-1; D is unresolved. CDR1 SQVTM and CDR2 ANQGSEA come from the germline V gene. V lost 7 bases, J lost 4 bases, and 13 bases lay in between. The CDR3 length is 12 residues.

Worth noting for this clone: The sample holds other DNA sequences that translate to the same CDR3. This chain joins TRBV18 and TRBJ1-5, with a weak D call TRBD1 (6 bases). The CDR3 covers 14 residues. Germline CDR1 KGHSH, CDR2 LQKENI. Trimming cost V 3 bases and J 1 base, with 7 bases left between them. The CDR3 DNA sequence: TGTGCCAGCTCACCTGGACAGAGCAATCAGCCCCAGCATTTT. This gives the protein CASSPGQSNQPQHF.